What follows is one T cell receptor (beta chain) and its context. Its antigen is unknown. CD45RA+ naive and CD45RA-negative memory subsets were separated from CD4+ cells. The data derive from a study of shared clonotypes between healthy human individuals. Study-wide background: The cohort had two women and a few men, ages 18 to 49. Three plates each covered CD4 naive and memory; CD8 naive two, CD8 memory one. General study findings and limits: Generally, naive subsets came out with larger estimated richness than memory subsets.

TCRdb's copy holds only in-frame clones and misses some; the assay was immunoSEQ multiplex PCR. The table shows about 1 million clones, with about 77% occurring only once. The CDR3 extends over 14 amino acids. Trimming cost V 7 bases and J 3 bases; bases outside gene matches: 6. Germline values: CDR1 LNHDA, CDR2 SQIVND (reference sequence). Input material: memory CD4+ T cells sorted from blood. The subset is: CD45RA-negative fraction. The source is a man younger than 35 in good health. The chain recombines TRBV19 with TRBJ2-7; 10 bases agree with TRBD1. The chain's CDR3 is CASNPGQGRYEQYF. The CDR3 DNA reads TGTGCCAGTAACCCGGGACAGGGGCGCTACGAGCAGTACTTC.